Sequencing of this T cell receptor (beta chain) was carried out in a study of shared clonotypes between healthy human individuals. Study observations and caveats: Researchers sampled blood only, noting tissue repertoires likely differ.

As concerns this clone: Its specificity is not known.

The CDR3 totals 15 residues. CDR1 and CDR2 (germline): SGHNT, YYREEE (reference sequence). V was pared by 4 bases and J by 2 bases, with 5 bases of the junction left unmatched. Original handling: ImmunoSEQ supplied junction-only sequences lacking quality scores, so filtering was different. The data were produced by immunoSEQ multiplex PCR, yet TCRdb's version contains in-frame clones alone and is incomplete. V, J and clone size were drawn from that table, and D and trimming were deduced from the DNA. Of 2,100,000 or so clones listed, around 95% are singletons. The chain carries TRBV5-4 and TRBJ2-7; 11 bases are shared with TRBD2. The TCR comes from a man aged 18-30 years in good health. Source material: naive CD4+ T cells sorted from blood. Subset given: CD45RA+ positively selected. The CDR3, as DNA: TGTGCCAGCAGCGAAGGGACTAGCGGACCCTACGAGCAGTACTTC. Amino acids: CASSEGTSGPYEQYF.